A single sample gave rise to the 27 T cell receptor beta chains below, sequenced in a study of cytomegalovirus exposure and HLA in healthy donors. 60 Vbeta and 13 Jbeta primers were used in PCR. Here immunoSEQ multiplex PCR was the method, and the copy in TCRdb shows in-frame clones only, minus some. The sample holds around 160,000 clones. Sequences were obtained from PBMCs. These receptor sequences come from a woman aged 50 to 60 in good health and CMV-seronegative.

In DNA, the CDR3 is TGTGCCAGCAGGGGCAGGGTCCTATCTGGGGCCAACGTCCTGACTTTC. Amino acids: CASRGRVLSGANVLTF. The chain uses TRBV27 and TRBJ2-6; D is possibly TRBD1 (5 bases). The CDR3 is 16 residues long. V lost 6 bases and J lost 1, with 13 bases in between. Germline V gene sequence: CDR1 MNHEY, CDR2 SMNVEV (reference sequence).

The CDR3 DNA is TGTGCCAGCAGCGTGACGGGGGGGGACACCGGGGAGCTGTTTTTT. Amino acid sequence: CASSVTGGDTGELFF. The gene calls are TRBV9 and TRBJ2-2; 8 bases are shared with TRBD2. V gave up 2 bases and J gave up 3 bases; unmatched junction bases: 3. This CDR3 has 15 residues. CDR1 is SGDLS and CDR2 is YYNGEE in the germline V gene.

The genes are TRBV11-2 and TRBJ1-4, with TRBD1 matching 7 bases. Germline V lookup: CDR1 SGHAT, CDR2 FQNNGV. Losses at the gene ends were 6 bases for V and 5 bases for J; bases not matched to a gene: 3. This CDR3 region has 13 residues. The CDR3: CASRLGGNEKLFF. As DNA, the CDR3 is TGTGCCAGCAGGCTAGGGGGCAATGAAAAACTGTTTTTT.

The chain recombines TRBV6-6 with TRBJ1-1; D is undetermined. The length of the CDR3 is 14 residues. V dropped 2 bases and J dropped 1 base, with 8 bases sitting between them. The germline V gene encodes CDR1 MNHNY and CDR2 SVGAGI (reference sequence). CDR3 DNA sequence: TGTGCCAGCAGTTACGGAACTAAGAACACTGAAGCTTTCTTT. It yields the protein CASSYGTKNTEAFF.

The CDR3 DNA sequence: TGTGCCAGCAGCTTCCGGGACACCACCTACGAGCAGTACTTC. This encodes CASSFRDTTYEQYF. This rearrangement joins TRBV7-2 to TRBJ2-7; D possibly corresponds to TRBD1 (6 bases). V lost 3 bases and J 2 bases, leaving 11 bases between the germline ends. Germline assignment: CDR1 SGHTA and CDR2 FQGNSA. The CDR3 has 14 amino acids.

The V and J genes are TRBV9 and TRBJ2-1; maybe TRBD1 (6 bases). V dropped 0 bases and J dropped 5 bases, with 9 bases sitting between them. The germline V gene encodes CDR1 SGDLS and CDR2 YYNGEE. The CDR3 runs 14 residues. CDR3 DNA sequence: TGTGCCAGCAGCGTAGTGGGGGCGGACAATGAGCAGTTCTTC. Its protein is CASSVVGADNEQFF.

The chain carries TRBV15 and TRBJ2-6; 7 bases align to TRBD1. The CDR3 is 15 residues long. J lost 2 bases, V lost 9 bases, and 7 bases had no gene match. Germline CDR1 reads LNHNV; CDR2 reads YYDKDF (reference sequence). Here the CDR3 DNA reads TGTGCCACAGACGACAGGGTGCCTGGGGCCAACGTCCTGACTTTC. Protein product: CATDDRVPGANVLTF.

The chain joins TRBV30 to TRBJ1-6; 9 positions match TRBD1. Germline V gives CDR1 GTSNPN, CDR2 SVGIG (reference sequence). The CDR3 is 13 residues long. The junction had 0 bases not matched to a gene; V was cut back by 3 bases and J by 6 bases. DNA for the CDR3: TGTGCCTGGAGGGACAGGGGTAATTCACCCCTCCACTTT. It encodes CAWRDRGNSPLHF.

The rearrangement links TRBV7-8 to TRBJ1-2, with TRBD1 as a possible D gene (6 bases). This CDR3 contains 15 residues. Germline V gives CDR1 SGHVS, CDR2 FQNEAQ. The ends were cut back, 5 bases at V and 6 bases at J, with 19 bases in the middle. The CDR3 here is CASSAEAQGLHGYTF. The CDR3 bases are TGTGCCAGCAGCGCTGAGGCACAGGGTCTTCATGGCTACACCTTC.

The chain couples TRBV5-1 to TRBJ2-5; D unclear. V shed 6 bases and J shed 2 bases, with 8 bases lying between them. The CDR3 length is 12 residues. The V gene's germline CDR1 is SGHRS and CDR2 YFSETQ. CDR3 protein: CASTQNQETQYF. Written as DNA, the CDR3 is TGCGCCAGCACTCAGAATCAAGAGACCCAGTACTTC.

The chain combines TRBV6-1 with TRBJ2-2; 7 bases agree with TRBD2. Trimming took 4 bases from V and 7 from J; bases not matched to a gene: 9. Germline V CDR1 and CDR2: MNHNS, SASEGT. CDR3 length: 15 residues. In nucleotides, the CDR3 is TGTGCCAGCAGTGTTTCCGGGACTAAGGGCGGGGAGCTGTTTTTT. Translation: CASSVSGTKGGELFF.

J is TRBJ2-7 and V is TRBV18; 8 positions match TRBD1. Germline V CDR1 and CDR2: KGHSH, LQKENI. The CDR3 contains 15 residues. Unmatched junction bases numbered 5, after V lost 4 bases and J lost 0 bases. The CDR3 sequence is CASSRGQASSYEQYF. The CDR3 DNA is TGTGCCAGCTCACGGGGACAGGCAAGCTCCTACGAGCAGTACTTC. Together with reference TRBV18 and TRBJ2-7, the CDR3 gives the full variable domain: NAGVMQNPRHLVRRRGQEARLRCSPMKGHSHVYWYRQLPEEGLKFMVYLQKENIIDESGMPKERFSAEFPKEGPSILRIQQVVRGDSAAYFCASSRGQASSYEQYFGPGTRLTVT.

V and J are TRBV4-3 and TRBJ2-1; D unresolved. This CDR3 is built from 16 residues. Germline assignment: CDR1 LGHNA and CDR2 YSLEER. The V and J ends lost 1 base and 0 bases respectively, with 10 bases between them. The chain's CDR3 is CASSQGPAASYNEQFF. CDR3 coding DNA: TGCGCCAGCAGCCAAGGCCCGGCGGCCTCCTACAATGAGCAGTTCTTC.

The V call is TRBV27, the J call TRBJ1-2, with 7 nucleotides matching TRBD1. Per germline, CDR1 MNHEY and CDR2 SMNVEV (reference sequence). The CDR3 has 12 residues. Trimming cost V 6 bases and J 8 bases; bases outside gene matches: 6. The CDR3, as DNA: TGTGCCAGCAGGGAGGGGACAGAAGGCTACACCTTC. As protein: CASREGTEGYTF.

The J gene is TRBJ1-1, the V gene TRBV7-9, with D tentatively TRBD1 (6 bases). Trimming stripped 4 bases from V and 1 base from J, with 13 bases between. Germline assignment: CDR1 SEHNR and CDR2 FQNEAQ (reference sequence). The CDR3 is 15 residues long. CDR3 region: CASSWGGRPNTEAFF. CDR3 in DNA: TGTGCCAGCAGCTGGGGGGGGCGGCCGAACACTGAAGCTTTCTTT.

CDR3 residues: CASSVVTPTGYNSPLHF. The CDR3 bases are TGTGCCAGCAGCGTAGTTACTCCTACAGGGTATAATTCACCCCTCCACTTT. V is TRBV9 and J is TRBJ1-6; weak D call: TRBD1 (6 bases). V was trimmed by 0 bases and J by 4 bases, leaving 14 bases between them. Germline CDR1 SGDLS, CDR2 YYNGEE. The CDR3 loop spans 17 amino acids.

CDR3 in amino acids: CASSLRDRDYEQYF. DNA of the CDR3: TGCGCCAGCAGCTTGCGGGACAGGGACTACGAGCAGTACTTC. This chain joins TRBV5-1 and TRBJ2-5; 9 positions match TRBD1. The J call could be wrong; TRBJ2-7 is a better fit for the DNA end. The CDR3 extends over 14 amino acids. Germline V gene data show CDR1 as SGHRS and CDR2 as YFSETQ.

This rearrangement joins TRBV25-1 to TRBJ2-1; D remains ambiguous. The CDR3 is 12 residues long. V was cut by 4 bases and J by 8 bases, with 9 bases left in between. Germline CDR1 reads MGHDK; CDR2 reads SYGVNS. The CDR3 region is CASSGDRDEQFF. The CDR3 nucleotides read TGTGCCAGCAGTGGAGATCGCGATGAGCAGTTCTTC.

This chain links TRBV11-2 with TRBJ1-1; no firm D call. There are 10 residues in the CDR3. Germline V CDR1 and CDR2: SGHAT, FQNNGV. The V end was cut by 5 bases, the J end by 11 bases, with 9 bases between. CDR3 sequence reads: CASSLERAFF. The CDR3 bases are TGTGCCAGCAGCCTCGAGCGGGCTTTCTTT.

The V gene is TRBV9, the J gene TRBJ1-2, with TRBD1 matching 7 bases. The CDR3 sequence is 15 residues long. CDR1 is SGDLS, CDR2 YYNGEE, per germline. V gave up 3 bases and J gave up 5 bases; unmatched junction bases: 10. For the CDR3, the DNA is TGTGCCAGCAGCGCGCAGACAGGGAGCCTTTATGGCTACACCTTC. Translation: CASSAQTGSLYGYTF. The whole variable domain, filled in from reference TRBV9 and TRBJ1-2, reads DSGVTQTPKHLITATGQRVTLRCSPRSGDLSVYWYQQSLDQGLQFLIQYYNGEERAKGNILERFSAQQFPDLHSELNLSSLELGDSALYFCASSAQTGSLYGYTFGSGTRLTVV.

V usage is TRBV19 and J usage is TRBJ1-1; TRBD1 matches 7 bases. The CDR3 has 13 residues. The V and J ends lost 4 bases and 5 bases, in that order; junction bases with no gene match: 4. Germline assignment: CDR1 LNHDA and CDR2 SQIVND (reference sequence). CDR3 amino acids: CASSNDRETEAFF. The DNA of the CDR3 is TGTGCCAGTAGTAACGACAGGGAGACTGAAGCTTTCTTT.

This rearrangement joins TRBV5-6 to TRBJ1-4, with D perhaps matching TRBD1 (6 bases). This CDR3 contains 14 residues. Trimming removed 2 bases at V and 7 bases at J, with 12 bases between. Germline loops: CDR1 SGHDT, CDR2 YYEEEE. DNA of the CDR3: TGTGCCAGCAGCTTCAGGGGAAGGTCTGAAAAACTGTTTTTT. It yields the protein CASSFRGRSEKLFF. The full variable domain, completed using reference TRBV5-6 and TRBJ1-4, is DAGVTQSPTHLIKTRGQQVTLRCSPKSGHDTVSWYQQALGQGPQFIFQYYEEEERQRGNFPDRFSGHQFPNYSSELNVNALLLGDSALYLCASSFRGRSEKLFFGSGTQLSVL.

This chain joins TRBV11-3 and TRBJ2-1; 11 bases map to TRBD2. The CDR3 totals 15 residues. The V gene end was trimmed by 3 bases and the J gene end by 6 bases; junction bases not matched to a gene: 4. The germline gives CDR1 SGHNT, CDR2 YENEEA. Here the CDR3 reads CASSLLAGGLNEQFF. For the CDR3, the DNA is TGTGCCAGCAGCTTGCTAGCGGGAGGTCTCAATGAGCAGTTCTTC.

The V call is TRBV5-6, the J call TRBJ1-1; 7 bases are shared with TRBD1. Germline values: CDR1 SGHDT, CDR2 YYEEEE. The junction had 4 bases not matched to a gene; V was cut back by 1 base and J by 7 bases. This CDR3 contains 13 residues. Here the CDR3 reads CASSLTGVDEAFF. The CDR3 coding sequence is TGTGCCAGCAGCTTGACAGGGGTGGATGAAGCTTTCTTT.

The rearrangement joins TRBV5-5 to TRBJ2-1; possibly TRBD2 for D (5 bases). CDR3 size: 16 residues. Germline CDR1 and CDR2: SGHKS and YYEKEE (reference sequence). V was clipped by 3 bases and J by 0 bases, with 13 bases between them. The CDR3 DNA reads TGTGCCAGCAGCTCCTTCTCTAGCAGCTCCTACAATGAGCAGTTCTTC. This encodes CASSSFSSSSYNEQFF.

V gene TRBV7-2 combines with J gene TRBJ2-7, with unresolved D. Germline V gene data show CDR1 as SGHTA and CDR2 as FQGNSA. This CDR3 comprises 14 residues. With 6 bases removed from V and 1 base from J, the gap between germline ends came to 13 bases. CDR3: CASRSIGQSYEQYF. CDR3 DNA sequence: TGTGCCAGCAGATCCATTGGGCAATCCTACGAGCAGTACTTC.

The chain recombines TRBV5-1 with TRBJ1-2; possible D gene TRBD1, 5 bases. The V and J ends lost 5 bases and 4 bases respectively, with 15 bases between them. This CDR3 has 14 residues. Germline-derived CDR1 and CDR2 are SGHRS and YFSETQ. In DNA form, the CDR3 reads TGCGCCAGCAGGGGAGGGGCCGTGGTCTATGGCTACACCTTC. Encoded protein: CASRGGAVVYGYTF.